The clone carrying this T cell receptor beta chain was detected a few times. Its specificity is not known. This entry is derived from a study of T cell repertoires in cytomegalovirus infection. In the study overall: Both CMV infection and a matching HLA type were indicated by public TCR beta signatures. Study-level results: Carriers of CMV plus the relevant HLA were identified by cumulative public TCR beta family frequency. There were HLA-C-restricted CMV-specific TCR beta clonotypes dominating the ex vivo response.

Using its own MiXCR run on the reads, TCRdb lists one record per CDR3 protein. The sample includes under 200,000 distinct CDR3 sequences, 8% to 10% of them seen just once. V lost 3 bases and J 0 bases, leaving 18 bases between the germline ends. Looked up from germline, CDR1 is KGHSH and CDR2 is LQKENI. The CDR3 spans 18 residues. Sequences were obtained from PBMCs. V is TRBV18 and J is TRBJ1-3; TRBD1 might be the D (5 bases). The sequence was obtained from a human donor in good health (CMV status not recorded). Some clones in this sample may be carry-over from other donors' samples. CDR3 coding DNA: TGTGCCAGCTCACCTACACCGGGCAGGGTGACCTCTGGAAACACCATATATTTT. Translated, it gives CASSPTPGRVTSGNTIYF.